The 8 T cell receptor beta chains listed next were all sequenced from one sample in a study of liver allograft versus peripheral blood T cells (TCRdb year 2020). A note on the overall study: In liver transplant recipients, the study looked at T cell receptor repertoires in the peripheral blood and set them against the repertoires found within the transplanted livers.

Sequencing took place on an Illumina MiSeq. Starting from the raw public reads, TCRdb applied fastp trimming at Q25, assembled clones with MiXCR and retained in-frame beta chains. Rows are unified per CDR3 protein, each entry keeping the most common DNA and genes. Counted in this sample were 13,000 or so distinct CDR3 sequences; around 18% of them appeared once. About 2% of the sample rests with the top ten. The receptors shown here come from a human patient who had a liver transplant. Where a transplant has occurred, the graft donor may have supplied some of the T cells.

The V and J genes are TRBV3-1 and TRBJ1-1; D is possibly TRBD1 (6 bases). CDR1 is LGHDT, CDR2 YNNKEL, per germline (reference sequence). The length of the CDR3 is 14 residues. The V end was cut by 4 bases, the J end by 1 base, with 10 bases between. The CDR3 sequence: CASSPKDRNTEAFF. DNA of the CDR3: TGTGCCAGCAGCCCGAAGGACAGGAACACTGAAGCTTTCTTT.

This clonotype came up once. The V and J genes are TRBV6-2 or TRBV6-3 and TRBJ2-3, with 7 bases lining up with TRBD2. CDR3 length equals 17 residues. The trim removed 4 bases at V and 2 bases at J, leaving 12 bases unmatched. Germline V gene lookup returns CDR1 MNHEY and CDR2 SVGEGT. The CDR3 sequence: CASSFLSASGFTDTQYF. CDR3 coding DNA: TGTGCCAGCAGTTTCTTGTCGGCTAGCGGCTTCACAGATACGCAGTATTTT.

The chain recombines TRBV30 with TRBJ2-1; tentatively, D is TRBD1 or TRBD2 (5 bases each). CDR1 is GTSNPN and CDR2 is SVGIG in the germline V gene (reference sequence). The V gene lost 8 bases and the J gene lost 4 bases, with 12 bases spanning the gap. The CDR3 contains 12 residues. The CDR3 DNA reads TGTGCCCTTGTATGGGGGTACAATGAGCAGTTCTTC. This gives the protein CALVWGYNEQFF. Filled out from reference TRBV30 and TRBJ2-1, the complete variable domain reads SQTIHQWPATLVQPVGSPLSLECTVEGTSNPNLYWYRQAAGRGLQLLFYSVGIGQISSEVPQNLSASRPQDRQFILSSKKLLLSDSGFYLCALVWGYNEQFFGPGTRLTVL.

This clonotype was detected a few times. The rearrangement links TRBV7-3 to TRBJ2-3, with D unclear. Looked up from germline, CDR1 is SGHTA and CDR2 is FQGTGA. There are 13 residues in the CDR3. Trimming removed 2 bases at V and 1 base at J, with 4 bases between. CDR3 DNA: TGTGCCAGCAGCTTAGCACGCACAGATACGCAGTATTTT. Translated: CASSLARTDTQYF.

This clonotype was detected once. V usage is TRBV5-6 and J usage is TRBJ2-2, with unresolved D. The V gene's germline CDR1 is SGHDT and CDR2 YYEEEE. Between the trimmed V and J ends, which lost 3 bases and 6 bases, there was a span of 6 bases. There are 12 residues in the CDR3. CDR3 sequence: CASSWSSGELFF. CDR3 DNA: TGTGCCAGCAGCTGGTCCTCCGGGGAGCTGTTTTTT.

In its sample, this clonotype is medium-sized (0.01 to 0.1%). The CDR3: CASTTRSWTTDTQYF. DNA of the CDR3: TGTGCCAGCACAACACGCTCCTGGACGACAGATACGCAGTATTTT. The rearrangement uses TRBV6-2 or TRBV6-3 and TRBJ2-3; D call uncertain. The germline CDR1 and CDR2 sequences are MNHEY and SVGEGT. Trimming cost V 7 bases and J 3 bases, with 17 bases left between them. The CDR3 contains 15 residues.

The J gene is TRBJ2-5, the V gene TRBV19; 9 nucleotides match TRBD2. The CDR3 spans 15 residues. Germline trimming cut 5 bases from V and 5 bases from J; bases unmatched to any gene: 9. Germline lookup yields CDR1 LNHDA and CDR2 SQIVND (reference sequence). For the CDR3, the DNA is TGTGCCAGTAGTTGGGGACTAGCAAATTCCGAGACCCAGTACTTC. Its translation is CASSWGLANSETQYF.

This clonotype is classed as medium-sized. V usage is TRBV19 and J usage is TRBJ1-3, with unresolved D. The CDR3 runs to 13 residues. CDR1 is LNHDA, CDR2 SQIVND, per germline (reference sequence). The V end was cut by 7 bases, the J end by 4 bases, with 11 bases between. Here the CDR3 reads CASNSGPGNTIYF. The CDR3 bases are TGTGCCAGTAATAGCGGCCCGGGAAACACCATATATTTT. Variable domain in full (rest from reference TRBV19 and TRBJ1-3): DGGITQSPKYLFRKEGQNVTLSCEQNLNHDAMYWYRQDPGQGLRLIYYSQIVNDFQKGDIAEGYSVSREKKESFPLTVTSAQKNPTAFYLCASNSGPGNTIYFGEGSWLTVV.